One sample yielded the 6 T cell receptor beta chains listed below, sequenced in a study of T cells in Graves' hyperthyroidism and ophthalmopathy. RNA transcripts provided the source from which TCR beta CDR3 regions were amplified. The primer set for the first-round RT-PCR of the TCR CDR3 was HTBI. Via MiXCR, TCRdb re-called the multiplex PCR reads, giving one row per CDR3 protein. The profile shows a few hundred thousand distinct CDR3 sequences, about 18% of them singletons. The sample comprised blood. The receptors were gathered from a woman aged 45-60 years with Graves' hyperthyroidism.

Turning to this clonotype: Just one base apart from a much larger clone, this may be a read error. The chain recombines TRBV6-1 with TRBJ2-3, with D possibly being TRBD2 (6 bases). Germline V gene data show CDR1 as MNHNS and CDR2 as SASEGT. The CDR3 length is 16 residues. The CDR3 region has the DNA TGTGCCAGCACCAAGAGGGGAGGTCCAAGCACAGATATGCAGTATTTT. Amino acid sequence: CASTKRGGPSTDMQYF.

This clonotype was recorded a few times. The chain links TRBV25-1 to TRBJ2-2; TRBD1 matches at 8 bases. This CDR3 has 14 amino acids. The germline V gene has CDR1 MGHDK and CDR2 SYGVNS. Losses at the gene ends were 6 bases for V and 7 bases for J; bases not matched to a gene: 7. The CDR3 loop is CASSRGRGSGELFF. The CDR3 nucleotides read TGTGCCAGCAGCAGGGGGCGCGGAAGCGGGGAGCTGTTTTTT.

Only a few counts were recorded for this clonotype. The rearrangement uses TRBV16 and TRBJ1-3; D not certain. Between the trimmed V and J ends, which lost 3 bases and 2 bases, there was a span of 14 bases. CDR3 length: 16 residues. Germline values: CDR1 KGHSY, CDR2 FQNENV. The CDR3 sequence: CASSQSRDIPGNTIYF. The CDR3 coding sequence is TGTGCCAGCAGCCAGTCACGGGATATACCTGGAAACACCATATATTTT.

This clonotype was counted many times. The gene calls are TRBV11-2 and TRBJ2-2; no firm D call. This CDR3 comprises 15 residues. Trimming pared 1 base from V and 4 bases from J, leaving 10 bases between. CDR1 and CDR2 (germline): SGHAT, FQNNGV. The CDR3 sequence is CASSLGTLGTGELFF. The CDR3 DNA sequence: TGTGCCAGCAGCTTAGGAACCCTCGGCACCGGGGAGCTGTTTTTT.

At least ten counts were recorded for this clonotype. This sequence joins TRBV5-1 and TRBJ1-4; D is perhaps TRBD1 (5 bases). CDR1 and CDR2 (germline): SGHRS, YFSETQ. The CDR3 has 15 amino acids. The V end was cut by 0 bases, the J end by 2 bases, with 8 bases between. CDR3 loop: CASSLEGNTNEKLFF. The CDR3 bases are TGCGCCAGCAGCTTGGAGGGGAATACTAATGAAAAACTGTTTTTT.

This clonotype has just a few counts. The chain carries TRBV4-2 and TRBJ2-2, with 12 bases aligning to TRBD2. The CDR3 contains 16 residues. V lost 3 bases and J lost 6; bases outside the gene matches: 5. From germline, CDR1 is LGHNA and CDR2 YNFKEQ. CDR3 protein: CASSHQTSGSPGELFF. The CDR3, as DNA: TGTGCCAGCAGCCATCAGACTAGCGGGAGTCCCGGGGAGCTGTTTTTT.